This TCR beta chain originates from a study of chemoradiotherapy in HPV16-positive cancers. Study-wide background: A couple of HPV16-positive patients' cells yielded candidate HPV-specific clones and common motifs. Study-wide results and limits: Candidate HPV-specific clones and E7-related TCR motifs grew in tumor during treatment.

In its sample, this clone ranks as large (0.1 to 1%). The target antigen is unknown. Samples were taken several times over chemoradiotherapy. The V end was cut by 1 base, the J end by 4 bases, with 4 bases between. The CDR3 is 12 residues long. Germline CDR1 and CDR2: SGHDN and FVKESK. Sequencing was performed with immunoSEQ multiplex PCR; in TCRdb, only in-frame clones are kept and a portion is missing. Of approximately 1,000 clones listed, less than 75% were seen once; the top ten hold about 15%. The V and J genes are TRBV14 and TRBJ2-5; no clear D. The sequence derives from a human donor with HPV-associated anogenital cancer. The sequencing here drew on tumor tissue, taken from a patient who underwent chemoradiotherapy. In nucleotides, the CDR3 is TGTGCCAGCAGCCAAGTATTAGAGACCCAGTACTTC. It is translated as CASSQVLETQYF.